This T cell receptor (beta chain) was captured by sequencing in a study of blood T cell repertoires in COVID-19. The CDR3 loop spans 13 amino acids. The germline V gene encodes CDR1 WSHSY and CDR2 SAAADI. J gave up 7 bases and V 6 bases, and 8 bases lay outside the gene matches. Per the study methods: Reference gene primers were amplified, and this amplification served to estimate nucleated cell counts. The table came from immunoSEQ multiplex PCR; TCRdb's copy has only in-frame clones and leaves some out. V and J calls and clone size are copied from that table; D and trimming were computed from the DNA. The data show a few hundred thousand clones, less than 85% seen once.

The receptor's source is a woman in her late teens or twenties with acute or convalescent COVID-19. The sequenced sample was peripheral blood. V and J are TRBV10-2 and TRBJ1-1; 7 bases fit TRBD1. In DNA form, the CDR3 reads TGCGCCAGCAGAGAAAACAGGGGAGTTGAAGCTTTCTTT. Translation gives CASRENRGVEAFF.